This record covers a single T cell receptor (beta chain). No antigen is known for it. This sample is part of a study of T cells after posttransplantation cyclophosphamide. The study's findings and limits: Recipient CMV seropositivity and CMV reactivation strongly tracked TRB clonality. Donor CD8+ memory clones often dominated recipient blood repertoires at later times. Blood and skin or GI T cell repertoires showed limited TRB overlap.

This related bone marrow graft donor gave peripheral blood on the day of marrow donation. Germline V gives CDR1 SGHTA, CDR2 FQGNSA. The V and J ends lost 5 bases and 7 bases respectively, with 14 bases between them. This CDR3 has 13 residues. The protocol was immunoSEQ multiplex PCR, while the TCRdb copy is restricted to in-frame clones and leaves out a portion. The sample includes approximately 13,000 clones, about four fifths of them seen just once. This chain links TRBV7-2 with TRBJ2-5; D is ambiguous. Sequencing was carried out using memory CD4+ T cells sorted from PBMCs. This TCR was sampled from a middle-aged man in good health, CMV-negative, and a related stem cell transplant donor. The CDR3 region is CASSLPSPGTQYF. CDR3 DNA sequence: TGTGCCAGCAGCCTCCCGAGCCCGGGGACCCAGTACTTC. Supplemented by reference TRBV7-2 and TRBJ2-5, the full variable domain reads GAGVSQSPSNKVTEKGKDVELRCDPISGHTALYWYRQSLGQGLEFLIYFQGNSAPDKSGLPSDRFSAERTGGSVSTLTIQRTQQEDSAVYLCASSLPSPGTQYFGPGTRLLVL.